Listed here is a single TCR beta chain. These data come from a study of T cell responses to AZD1222 COVID-19 vaccine. Germline lookup yields CDR1 SGHRS and CDR2 YFSETQ. V was pared by 5 bases and J by 7 bases, with 9 bases between. The CDR3 length is 12 residues. Using immunoSEQ multiplex PCR, the repertoire was profiled, and TCRdb retains in-frame clones only, with some absent. The sample has around 110,000 clones; roughly 87% are singletons. The receptor comes from an adult in good health. The sequencing here drew on peripheral blood, taken on day 0 of AZD1222 vaccination. The chain joins TRBV5-1 to TRBJ2-2; D unresolved. CDR3 nucleotide sequence: TGCGCCAGCAGTATGGGCGGCGGGGAGCTGTTTTTT. Its translation: CASSMGGGELFF.